The 29 T cell receptor beta chains given below trace back to one sample, sequenced in a study of blood T cell repertoires in COVID-19. Sequencing was performed with immunoSEQ multiplex PCR; in TCRdb, only in-frame clones are kept and a portion is missing. The table shows 150,000 to 200,000 clones, with 60% to 80% occurring only once. The specimen was peripheral blood. The receptors were gathered from a man aged 55 to 70 with active or convalescent COVID-19.

CDR3 sequence (DNA): TGTGCCAGCACCCAGGGACAGGGAGGAAACACCATATATTTT. Its protein is CASTQGQGGNTIYF. The chain links TRBV6-6 to TRBJ1-3; TRBD1 matches 9 bases. CDR1 is MNHNY, CDR2 SVGAGI, per germline (reference sequence). The junction had 5 bases not matched to a gene; V was cut back by 7 bases and J by 4 bases. This CDR3 is 14 amino acids long.

This chain joins TRBV6-5 and TRBJ2-2; TRBD2 might be the D (6 bases). CDR3 length equals 15 residues. CDR1 and CDR2 (germline): MNHEY, SVGAGI. Trimming removed 2 bases from V and 2 bases from J, with 9 bases in between. CDR3 sequence: CASSYGTHNTGELFF. In DNA, the CDR3 is TGTGCCAGCAGTTACGGGACTCACAACACCGGGGAGCTGTTTTTT.

The genes are TRBV6-6 and TRBJ1-1; D is possibly TRBD1 (6 bases). V lost 4 bases and J 11 bases, leaving 14 bases between the germline ends. CDR1 and CDR2 from the germline V gene are MNHNY and SVGAGI (reference sequence). CDR3 size: 12 residues. This CDR3 reads CASSSQGSSAFF. The CDR3 bases are TGTGCCAGCAGTTCACAGGGTTCGTCGGCTTTCTTT.

The chain carries TRBV12-3 or TRBV12-4 and TRBJ1-5; TRBD1 is a possible D gene (5 bases). The V end lost 6 bases, the J end lost 7 bases, and 13 bases lay between the germline ends. The CDR3 is 13 residues long. This CDR3 is CASSDGGTQPQHF. CDR3 DNA: TGTGCCAGCAGCGATGGGGGGACCCAGCCCCAGCATTTT.

The chain carries TRBV10-3 and TRBJ1-2; the D is unclear. The germline CDR1 and CDR2 sequences are ENHRY and SYGVKD. The CDR3 sequence is 12 residues long. Trimming cost V 8 bases and J 0 bases, with 7 bases left between them. CDR3 amino acids: CAISGTNYGYTF. The CDR3 DNA reads as TGTGCCATCTCGGGGACTAACTATGGCTACACCTTC.

The rearrangement uses TRBV11-1 and TRBJ2-7, with 7 bases identical to TRBD1. Germline V gene lookup returns CDR1 SGHAT and CDR2 FQDESV (reference sequence). The CDR3 runs 14 residues. V was clipped by 3 bases and J by 9 bases; unmatched bases: 11. The DNA of the CDR3 is TGTGCCAGCAGCTTTCTCAGGGGGAGAGGCGGGCAGTACTTC. As protein: CASSFLRGRGGQYF.

The chain recombines TRBV10-3 with TRBJ2-3; 9 nucleotides agree with TRBD2. The germline V gene has CDR1 ENHRY and CDR2 SYGVKD. The CDR3 consists of 12 residues. The J segment lost 4 bases and the V segment lost 11 bases, leaving 4 bases of the junction unmatched. The chain's CDR3 is CACSGSSDTQYF. The DNA of the CDR3 is TGTGCCTGTAGCGGGAGTTCAGATACGCAGTATTTT.

The chain carries TRBV10-3 and TRBJ2-7, with 9 bases fitting TRBD1. CDR1 and CDR2 (germline): ENHRY, SYGVKD. The V gene end was trimmed by 6 bases and the J gene end by 0 bases; junction bases not matched to a gene: 3. This CDR3 contains 14 residues. The CDR3: CAIRGDRDSYEQYF. CDR3 coding DNA: TGTGCCATCAGGGGGGACAGGGACTCCTACGAGCAGTACTTC.

The chain joins TRBV28 to TRBJ1-2; D uncertain. The ends were cut back, 3 bases at V and 7 bases at J, with 12 bases in the middle. In germline, CDR1 is MDHEN, CDR2 SYDVKM. The CDR3 extends over 13 amino acids. The CDR3, as DNA: TGTGCCAGCAGTTTTCTGGACTTCGGTGGCTACACCTTC. Protein sequence: CASSFLDFGGYTF.

The chain combines TRBV18 with TRBJ2-3; D call uncertain. This CDR3 is built from 14 residues. Germline assignment: CDR1 KGHSH and CDR2 LQKENI. Trimming removed 3 bases at V and 0 bases at J, with 7 bases between. The CDR3 DNA reads TGTGCCAGCTCACCGGAGACCAGCACAGATACGCAGTATTTT. Amino acid sequence: CASSPETSTDTQYF.

The chain has TRBV18 and TRBJ2-1, with 8 nucleotides matching TRBD2. V shed 6 bases and J 2 bases; nucleotides not matched to a gene: 6. The CDR3 is made up of 15 amino acids. CDR1 is KGHSH, CDR2 LQKENI, per germline. CDR3 in DNA: TGTGCCAGCTCGTCTAGCGGGCGAACCTACAATGAGCAGTTCTTC. Its translation: CASSSSGRTYNEQFF.

The gene calls are TRBV19 and TRBJ1-6, with 8 bases that match TRBD1. Germline V gene lookup returns CDR1 LNHDA and CDR2 SQIVND (reference sequence). V lost 3 bases and J lost 7; bases outside the gene matches: 11. This CDR3 region has 17 residues. The CDR3 DNA reads TGTGCCAGTAGTATGGGTTGGGGGCAGGGGGCCAATTCACCCCTCCACTTT. Translation: CASSMGWGQGANSPLHF.

The chain links TRBV19 to TRBJ2-7, with TRBD2 as a possible D gene (6 bases). Germline CDR1 and CDR2: LNHDA and SQIVND (reference sequence). The CDR3 is 12 residues long. The CDR3 region has the DNA TGTGCTCCGGGAGAGAGGCTCTACGAGCAGTACTTC. Translated: CAPGERLYEQYF.

This clone came up once. V is TRBV2 and J is TRBJ2-7; TRBD1 matches 10 bases. CDR1 SNHLY and CDR2 FYNNEI come from the germline V gene. J was trimmed by 5 bases and V by 8 bases; bases with no gene match: 3. There are 12 residues in the CDR3. The CDR3 is CASPGTGDEQYF. In DNA, the CDR3 is TGTGCCAGCCCGGGGACAGGGGACGAGCAGTACTTC.

V usage is TRBV5-1 and J usage is TRBJ2-3; 11 bases are a match to TRBD2. The CDR3 contains 17 residues. Looked up from germline, CDR1 is SGHRS and CDR2 is YFSETQ. Trimming at V came to 5 bases and at J to 1 base, leaving 9 bases not matched to a gene. CDR3: CASSQITSGGRTDTQYF. CDR3 bases: TGCGCCAGCAGTCAGATCACTAGCGGGGGACGCACAGATACGCAGTATTTT. The entire variable domain, with the rest obtained from reference TRBV5-1 and TRBJ2-3, is as follows: KAGVTQTPRYLIKTRGQQVTLSCSPISGHRSVSWYQQTPGQGLQFLFEYFSETQRNKGNFPGRFSGRQFSNSRSEMNVSTLELGDSALYLCASSQITSGGRTDTQYFGPGTRLTVL.

V usage is TRBV7-3 and J usage is TRBJ2-5; 10 bases map to TRBD2. CDR1 SGHTA and CDR2 FQGTGA come from the germline V gene. The CDR3 extends over 15 amino acids. The junction had 5 bases not matched to a gene; V was cut back by 3 bases and J by 4 bases. In nucleotides, the CDR3 is TGTGCCAGCAGCTTGGGGCTAGCGGGAGTAGAGACCCAGTACTTC. This codes for CASSLGLAGVETQYF. Full variable domain (remainder filled in from reference TRBV7-3 and TRBJ2-5): GAGVSQTPSNKVTEKGKYVELRCDPISGHTALYWYRQSLGQGPEFLIYFQGTGAADDSGLPNDRFFAVRPEGSVSTLKIQRTERGDSAVYLCASSLGLAGVETQYFGPGTRLLVL.

The chain uses TRBV9 and TRBJ2-2; TRBD1 matches 8 bases. This CDR3 spans 16 amino acids. J gave up 6 bases and V 3 bases, and 10 bases lay outside the gene matches. Germline V gives CDR1 SGDLS, CDR2 YYNGEE. CDR3 sequence (DNA): TGTGCCAGCAGCGCCGGACAGGGTGGGAGAGCCGGGGAGCTGTTTTTT. Its protein is CASSAGQGGRAGELFF.

V gene TRBV29-1 combines with J gene TRBJ1-2; 7 nucleotides agree with TRBD1. The CDR3 runs 12 residues. Germline values: CDR1 SQVTM, CDR2 ANQGSEA. After removal of 6 bases from V and 2 bases from J, the junction contained 3 bases not matched to a gene. CDR3 in DNA: TGCAGCGTCCGGGACAGCAACTATGGCTACACCTTC. Residues: CSVRDSNYGYTF.

The genes are TRBV13 and TRBJ2-1; TRBD1 agrees at 8 bases. This CDR3 comprises 16 residues. From germline, CDR1 is PRHDT and CDR2 FYEKMQ (reference sequence). The V segment lost 4 bases and the J segment 1 base; nucleotides outside the gene matches: 6. This CDR3 reads CASSSRTGKSYNEQFF. The CDR3 region has the DNA TGTGCCAGCAGCTCCCGGACAGGGAAATCCTACAATGAGCAGTTCTTC.

This chain connects TRBV2 to TRBJ2-1; perhaps TRBD2 as D (5 bases). The CDR3 is 14 residues long. Per the germline V gene, CDR1 is SNHLY and CDR2 is FYNNEI. With 6 bases removed from V and 9 bases from J, the gap between germline ends came to 18 bases. In DNA form, the CDR3 reads TGTGCCAGCAGACCGGGATCCCCTGGCAGTGAGCAGTTCTTC. Translation gives CASRPGSPGSEQFF. The entire variable domain, with the rest obtained from reference TRBV2 and TRBJ2-1, is as follows: EPEVTQTPSHQVTQMGQEVILRCVPISNHLYFYWYRQILGQKVEFLVSFYNNEISEKSEIFDDQFSVERPDGSNFTLKIRSTKLEDSAMYFCASRPGSPGSEQFFGPGTRLTVL.

The chain uses TRBV7-9 and TRBJ1-6; 7 bases map to TRBD1. This CDR3 is built from 16 residues. Germline V gene data show CDR1 as SEHNR and CDR2 as FQNEAQ (reference sequence). J lost 6 bases, V lost 1 base, and 6 bases had no gene match. This CDR3 is CASSLGGGTANSPLHF. DNA for the CDR3: TGTGCCAGCAGCTTAGGCGGTGGGACAGCTAATTCACCCCTCCACTTT.

As to this clone: Within the sample, other DNA sequences also encode this same CDR3. The V call is TRBV10-3, the J call TRBJ1-1; D unresolved. Trimming pared 2 bases from V and 3 bases from J, leaving 4 bases between. The CDR3 contains 12 residues. Germline lookup yields CDR1 ENHRY and CDR2 SYGVKD. CDR3 amino acids: CAISEEYTEAFF. CDR3 DNA: TGTGCCATCAGTGAGGAGTACACTGAAGCTTTCTTT.

The V gene is TRBV3-1 (or the pseudogene TRBV3-2), the J gene TRBJ2-3; 7 nucleotides line up with TRBD2. The V gene's germline CDR1 is LGHDT and CDR2 YNNKEL (reference sequence). The V segment lost 8 bases and the J segment 0 bases; nucleotides outside the gene matches: 8. The CDR3 sequence is 15 residues long. The CDR3 coding sequence is TGTGCCAGCTCGCGGGCGGGAGCTAGCACAGATACGCAGTATTTT. Translated, it gives CASSRAGASTDTQYF.

This clone was counted only a few times. This sequence joins TRBV6-5 and TRBJ1-4; a possible D gene is TRBD1 (6 bases). The CDR3 spans 13 residues. V dropped 11 bases and J dropped 7 bases, with 17 bases sitting between them. Germline CDR1 is MNHEY and CDR2 is SVGAGI. CDR3 coding DNA: TGTGCCTCAAAGGGGGGGCGCAGTGAAAAACTGTTTTTT. Its translation is CASKGGRSEKLFF.

In DNA form, the CDR3 reads TGTGCCAGCAGTTTGGCTAGTTGGACAGATACGCAGTATTTT. It is translated as CASSLASWTDTQYF. The V gene is TRBV27, the J gene TRBJ2-3; D gene ambiguous. Trimming shortened V by 3 bases and J by 3 bases, and 10 bases separated the two germline ends. Germline values: CDR1 MNHEY, CDR2 SMNVEV (reference sequence). This CDR3 is 14 amino acids long.

V and J are TRBV5-4 and TRBJ2-1; 14 bases agree with TRBD2. CDR1 SGHNT and CDR2 YYREEE come from the germline V gene (reference sequence). V shed 5 bases, J shed 9 bases, and the junction held 7 bases outside the gene matches. The CDR3 is 15 amino acids. This chain's CDR3 is CASREGTSGSGEQFF. For the CDR3, the DNA is TGTGCCAGCAGAGAGGGGACTAGCGGGAGCGGTGAGCAGTTCTTC.

J is TRBJ2-3 and V is TRBV7-9; no clear D. CDR1 is SEHNR and CDR2 is FQNEAQ in the germline V gene (reference sequence). The V end lost 1 base, the J end lost 2 bases, and 7 bases lay between the germline ends. The CDR3 is 14 residues long. The CDR3: CASSLDGFTDTQYF. CDR3 DNA: TGTGCCAGCAGCTTAGACGGTTTCACAGATACGCAGTATTTT.

The chain recombines TRBV30 with TRBJ1-1; D might be TRBD1 (5 bases). CDR3 length: 13 amino acids. Between the trimmed V and J ends, which lost 6 bases and 3 bases, there was a span of 14 bases. Germline CDR1 is GTSNPN and CDR2 is SVGIG (reference sequence). The CDR3 here is CACSAGEDTEAFF. The CDR3 bases are TGTGCCTGCTCAGCGGGGGAGGACACTGAAGCTTTCTTT.

The chain carries TRBV3-1 (or the pseudogene TRBV3-2) and TRBJ1-5, with 9 bases aligning to TRBD1. CDR3 length equals 15 residues. V lost 1 base and J lost 5; bases outside the gene matches: 3. The V gene's germline CDR1 is LGHDT and CDR2 YNNKEL (reference sequence). The CDR3 spells CASSQGTGADQPQHF. For the CDR3, the DNA is TGTGCCAGCAGCCAAGGGACAGGGGCTGATCAGCCCCAGCATTTT.